A selection of T cell receptor beta chains follows, all from one sample in a study of response to subunit inactivated influenza vaccine. TCRdb passed the RT-PCR reads through MiXCR, listing each CDR3 protein once. Of some 640,000 distinct CDR3 sequences listed, roughly 14% are singletons. Sequenced here: PBMCs from blood, sampled approximately 15 days before vaccination. Every receptor here comes from a man aged 45-65 years who received an inactivated influenza vaccine. Each CDR3 is given with its conserved first and last residue. A D gene is named only where the DNA matches it firmly. Rows give clone size only sometimes, using once, few, many, or a class for an expanded clone.

v_gene	abundance	j_gene	d_gene	CDR3aa	CDR3nt
TRBV7-9	many	TRBJ1-3	.	CASSHIVGHRTIYF	TGTGCCAGCAGCCATATCGTAGGGCACCGGACCATATATTTT
TRBV5-6	.	TRBJ2-5	.	CASSTGLIQETQYF	TGTGCCAGCAGCACAGGACTAATCCAAGAGACCCAGTACTTC
TRBV10-3	.	TRBJ2-5	.	CAIGAKGETQYF	TGTGCCATCGGGGCTAAAGGGGAGACCCAGTACTTC
TRBV6-2/TRBV6-3	.	TRBJ1-1	.	CASSYRRRGAEAFF	TGTGCCAGCAGTTACCGAAGACGGGGGGCTGAAGCTTTCTTT
TRBV7-9	few	TRBJ1-2	.	CASNQWEGTGYTF	TGTGCCAGCAACCAGTGGGAGGGGACCGGCTACACCTTC
TRBV28	many	TRBJ2-5	.	CASSLSDFYGQETQYF	TGTGCCAGCAGTTTATCGGATTTTTACGGCCAAGAGACCCAGTACTTC
TRBV7-2	few	TRBJ2-7	.	CASSLGPPTGYEQYF	TGTGCCAGCAGCTTAGGGCCCCCTACCGGCTACGAGCAGTACTTC
TRBV15	few	TRBJ2-1	TRBD2	CATSPLLAGGYNEQFF	TGTGCCACCAGTCCGTTACTAGCGGGCGGCTACAATGAGCAGTTCTTC
TRBV7-2	.	TRBJ2-3	.	CASSSSSGDTQYF	TGTGCCAGCTCCTCCTCATCTGGAGATACGCAGTATTTT
TRBV6-5	.	TRBJ2-7	TRBD1	CASSYRTGGSYEQYF	TGTGCCAGCAGTTATCGGACAGGGGGCTCCTACGAGCAGTACTTC
TRBV7-2	few	TRBJ2-1	.	CASRGEGWYNEQFF	TGTGCCAGCAGGGGGGAAGGATGGTACAATGAGCAGTTCTTC
TRBV29-1	.	TRBJ1-5	TRBD1	CSVDDGTGPQHF	TGCAGCGTTGATGACGGGACAGGGCCCCAGCATTTT
TRBV28	many	TRBJ1-2	.	CASSSSGVWGYTF	TGTGCCAGCAGTTCGTCGGGGGTTTGGGGCTACACCTTC
TRBV5-1	.	TRBJ1-3	.	CASSLTGGYGNTIYF	TGCGCCAGCAGCTTGACAGGTGGATATGGAAACACCATATATTTT
TRBV20-1	few	TRBJ2-7	TRBD2	CSASTLAGRTYEQYF	TGCAGTGCTAGTACCCTAGCGGGACGGACCTACGAGCAGTACTTC
TRBV12-3/TRBV12-4	many	TRBJ1-5	TRBD1	CASRYTGDQPQHF	TGTGCCAGCAGGTATACAGGGGATCAGCCCCAGCATTTT
TRBV5-1	many	TRBJ1-1	TRBD1	CASSTQGVRTEAFF	TGCGCCAGCAGCACACAGGGGGTCCGCACTGAAGCTTTCTTT
TRBV2	.	TRBJ2-5	TRBD2	CASTSGAFQETQYF	TGTGCCAGCACCAGCGGGGCCTTCCAAGAGACCCAGTACTTC
TRBV20-1	few	TRBJ1-3	.	CSARRGQENTIYF	TGCAGTGCCCGCAGGGGCCAAGAAAACACCATATATTTT
TRBV9	few	TRBJ2-5	TRBD2	CASSDQTSGRQTQYF	TGTGCCAGCAGCGACCAAACTAGCGGGAGACAGACCCAGTACTTC
TRBV28	many	TRBJ1-1	.	CASSSPGNTEAFF	TGTGCCAGCAGTTCTCCGGGTAACACTGAAGCTTTCTTT
TRBV20-1	few	TRBJ2-1	.	CSATTRIYNEQFF	TGCAGTGCCACAACACGGATCTACAATGAGCAGTTCTTC
TRBV10-3	few	TRBJ1-5	.	CAISTWDGRQPQHF	TGTGCCATCAGTACTTGGGACGGTAGACAGCCCCAGCATTTT
TRBV20-1	few	TRBJ2-1	.	CSARRDSEQFF	TGCAGTGCCCGACGGGACTCTGAGCAGTTCTTC
TRBV7-2	few	TRBJ2-1	TRBD2	CASTPGGAWYNEQFF	TGTGCCAGCACCCCGGGGGGGGCTTGGTACAATGAGCAGTTCTTC
TRBV3-1	few	TRBJ2-5	.	CASSQGAGVETQYF	TGTGCCAGCAGCCAAGGGGCAGGGGTGGAGACCCAGTACTTC